The 27 T cell receptor beta chains presented below share a single source sample, sequenced in a study of cytomegalovirus exposure and HLA in healthy donors. Use of 60 Vbeta and 13 Jbeta primers characterized the PCR. Sequencing used immunoSEQ multiplex PCR; TCRdb keeps in-frame clones, though not all of them. The table has around 140,000 clones, around four fifths seen once. Sequenced sample: PBMCs. The receptor set was obtained from a female donor in good health and CMV-seronegative.

V gene TRBV30 combines with J gene TRBJ2-7, with 9 bases matching TRBD1. Per germline, CDR1 GTSNPN and CDR2 SVGIG (reference sequence). The CDR3 runs 14 residues. The trim removed 0 bases at V and 3 bases at J, leaving 3 bases unmatched. The CDR3: CAWSVRDRVYEQYF. Written as DNA, the CDR3 is TGTGCCTGGAGTGTACGGGACAGGGTCTACGAGCAGTACTTC.

This clone was seen a single time. The rearrangement joins TRBV29-1 to TRBJ2-3, with a possible D match to TRBD2 (6 bases). CDR3 length: 17 residues. V was shortened by 4 bases and J by 0 bases, with 20 bases between the two germline ends. Germline CDR1 is SQVTM and CDR2 is ANQGSEA. CDR3 sequence (DNA): TGCAGCGTTGTTGTGGGGGAGGAAAGAAGAAGCACAGATACGCAGTATTTT. It is translated as CSVVVGEERRSTDTQYF.

The genes are TRBV5-1 and TRBJ1-6; 7 bases agree with TRBD1. CDR3 length: 15 amino acids. The junction had 8 bases not matched to a gene; V was cut back by 5 bases and J by 6 bases. Germline CDR1 SGHRS, CDR2 YFSETQ. The DNA of the CDR3 is TGCGCCAGCAGTCTCCCTACAGGGGTTAATTCACCCCTCCACTTT. Residues: CASSLPTGVNSPLHF.

The chain carries TRBV5-1 and TRBJ2-1, with TRBD2 identical over 8 bases. With V trimmed by 0 bases and J by 2 bases, 4 bases remained unmatched. This CDR3 is built from 16 residues. Germline CDR1 reads SGHRS; CDR2 reads YFSETQ. CDR3 bases: TGCGCCAGCAGCTTGGAATTTAGCGGGACCTACAATGAGCAGTTCTTC. This encodes CASSLEFSGTYNEQFF.

J is TRBJ2-7 and V is TRBV27; TRBD2 agrees at 7 bases. With 8 bases clipped from V and 2 bases from J, the junction kept 6 bases outside the gene matches. Germline V CDR1 and CDR2: MNHEY, SMNVEV (reference sequence). This CDR3 region has 13 residues. The CDR3 is CASRTRSTYEQYF. CDR3 nucleotide sequence: TGTGCCAGCCGGACTAGGTCCACCTACGAGCAGTACTTC.

V and J are TRBV14 and TRBJ1-2, with D possibly being TRBD1 (6 bases). V was pared by 3 bases and J by 8 bases, with 22 bases between. Per germline, CDR1 SGHDN and CDR2 FVKESK. This CDR3 contains 16 residues. The CDR3 is CASSHRGALGARGYTF. The CDR3 bases are TGTGCCAGCAGCCATCGTGGGGCCCTGGGGGCTCGGGGCTACACCTTC.

The genes are TRBV7-3 and TRBJ2-5; 10 nucleotides match TRBD1. CDR1 and CDR2 from the germline V gene are SGHTA and FQGTGA. Trimming cost V 2 bases and J 5 bases; bases outside gene matches: 8. This CDR3 is 16 amino acids long. The DNA of the CDR3 is TGTGCCAGCAGCTTATTTCCCGGGACAGGGGAGGAGACCCAGTACTTC. Protein sequence: CASSLFPGTGEETQYF.

This chain joins TRBV6-1 and TRBJ1-4; tentative D call: TRBD1 (6 bases). Trimming removed 6 bases from V and 8 bases from J, with 10 bases in between. CDR1 and CDR2 (germline): MNHNS, SASEGT. The CDR3 has 12 residues. The CDR3: CASRQGWEKLFF. The DNA of the CDR3 is TGTGCCAGCAGACAGGGATGGGAAAAACTGTTTTTT.

V and J are TRBV28 and TRBJ1-2; possibly TRBD1 for D (5 bases). The CDR3 contains 17 residues. V lost 3 bases and J lost 8, with 25 bases in between. CDR1 MDHEN and CDR2 SYDVKM come from the germline V gene. The CDR3: CASSLARGGGSIRGYTF. DNA for the CDR3: TGTGCCAGCAGTTTGGCCCGGGGGGGAGGGAGTATTAGAGGCTACACCTTC.

This chain uses TRBV7-6 with TRBJ1-1; D not resolved. Trimming cost V 0 bases and J 0 bases, with 8 bases left between them. Germline V gene data show CDR1 as SGHVS and CDR2 as FNYEAQ. This CDR3 comprises 15 residues. The DNA of the CDR3 is TGTGCCAGCAGCTTAGCCCCGGGAATGAACACTGAAGCTTTCTTT. It specifies CASSLAPGMNTEAFF.

This sequence joins TRBV6-4 and TRBJ1-1; 7 bases are a match to TRBD1. Germline V gene data show CDR1 as MRHNA and CDR2 as SNTAGT. The CDR3 runs 13 residues. Unmatched junction bases numbered 2, after V lost 6 bases and J lost 1 base. The CDR3 loop is CASRRQGNTEAFF. As DNA, the CDR3 is TGTGCCAGCAGGAGACAGGGGAACACTGAAGCTTTCTTT.

The V gene is TRBV28, the J gene TRBJ1-6; 7 bases line up with TRBD1. The CDR3 runs to 16 residues. The junction had 5 bases not matched to a gene; V was cut back by 5 bases and J by 1 base. Germline lookup yields CDR1 MDHEN and CDR2 SYDVKM. DNA of the CDR3: TGTGCCAGCAGTCGGGACAGAGCGTCCTATAATTCACCCCTCCACTTT. Translation gives CASSRDRASYNSPLHF.

This chain uses TRBV19 with TRBJ2-1; D possibly corresponds to TRBD2 (6 bases). The CDR3 loop spans 15 amino acids. Germline values: CDR1 LNHDA, CDR2 SQIVND (reference sequence). Trimming pared 5 bases from V and 4 bases from J, leaving 15 bases between. The CDR3 loop is CASSPEGLSYNEQFF. CDR3 coding DNA: TGTGCCAGTAGTCCAGAGGGACTGTCGTACAATGAGCAGTTCTTC.

The sample holds a few counts of this clone. This chain uses TRBV9 with TRBJ1-1; 7 nucleotides line up with TRBD1. CDR3 length: 13 residues. The ends lost 3 bases at V and 6 bases at J; junction bases unmatched: 5. Germline CDR1 SGDLS, CDR2 YYNGEE. The CDR3 loop reads CASSEIGTAEAFF. CDR3 nucleotide sequence: TGTGCCAGCAGCGAGATCGGGACAGCTGAAGCTTTCTTT.

This clone has a single count. The chain joins TRBV30 to TRBJ1-3; TRBD1 agrees at 7 bases. CDR1 and CDR2 from the germline V gene are GTSNPN and SVGIG (reference sequence). The V and J ends lost 0 bases and 2 bases, in that order; junction bases with no gene match: 10. The CDR3 length is 17 residues. CDR3 region: CAWSVLTTGTAGNTIYF. The DNA for the CDR3 is TGTGCCTGGAGTGTACTTACAACCGGGACAGCTGGAAACACCATATATTTT.

The chain is built from TRBV5-1 and TRBJ1-2; TRBD1 aligns across 8 bases. Germline values: CDR1 SGHRS, CDR2 YFSETQ. The CDR3 runs 15 residues. J was trimmed by 2 bases and V by 4 bases; bases with no gene match: 7. This CDR3 reads CASSRTGGGNYGYTF. The DNA of the CDR3 is TGCGCCAGCAGCCGAACAGGGGGAGGCAACTATGGCTACACCTTC.

The chain joins TRBV9 to TRBJ1-3; 9 positions agree with TRBD1. Germline V lookup: CDR1 SGDLS, CDR2 YYNGEE. Trimming removed 3 bases from V and 2 bases from J; junction bases left unmatched: 3. The CDR3 sequence is 15 residues long. The CDR3 region is CASSEGTGTGNTIYF. The CDR3 DNA is TGTGCCAGCAGCGAAGGGACAGGGACTGGAAACACCATATATTTT.

This chain connects TRBV2 to TRBJ2-1; tentative D call: TRBD2 (6 bases). Germline assignment: CDR1 SNHLY and CDR2 FYNNEI. CDR3 length: 14 residues. V dropped 3 bases and J dropped 10 bases, with 16 bases sitting between them. CDR3: CASSDLTARGEQFF. For the CDR3, the DNA is TGTGCCAGCAGTGATTTGACGGCCCGGGGGGAGCAGTTCTTC.

The chain recombines TRBV4-3 with TRBJ1-2; D remains ambiguous. The CDR3 consists of 16 residues. The germline V and J ends were trimmed by 0 bases and 0 bases, with 11 bases remaining between them. The germline CDR1 and CDR2 sequences are LGHNA and YSLEER. CDR3 sequence (DNA): TGCGCCAGCAGCCAAGATGCGGGCATAGCTAACTATGGCTACACCTTC. It is translated as CASSQDAGIANYGYTF.

J is TRBJ1-5 and V is TRBV7-9, with TRBD1 as a possible D gene (5 bases). The CDR3 totals 15 residues. Germline V CDR1 and CDR2: SEHNR, FQNEAQ (reference sequence). V shed 4 bases and J shed 3 bases, with 13 bases lying between them. CDR3 protein: CASSSTTGINQPQHF. The CDR3 DNA reads TGTGCCAGCAGCTCAACTACAGGAATCAATCAGCCCCAGCATTTT.

This clone came up a few times. V usage is TRBV6-6 and J usage is TRBJ1-3, with D perhaps TRBD1 (5 bases). CDR1 MNHNY and CDR2 SVGAGI come from the germline V gene (reference sequence). Trimming removed 6 bases from V and 5 bases from J, with 11 bases in between. There are 13 residues in the CDR3. CDR3 residues: CASRAGGRNTIYF. The CDR3, as DNA: TGTGCCAGCAGGGCGGGGGGACGAAACACCATATATTTT.

The gene calls are TRBV19 and TRBJ2-2; possible D gene TRBD1, 6 bases. The germline V and J ends were trimmed by 3 bases and 1 base, with 6 bases remaining between them. CDR3 length equals 14 residues. Germline lookup yields CDR1 LNHDA and CDR2 SQIVND (reference sequence). The CDR3 reads CASSMGQNTGELFF. DNA of the CDR3: TGTGCCAGTAGTATGGGACAGAACACCGGGGAGCTGTTTTTT. The complete variable domain, with remaining parts taken from reference TRBV19 and TRBJ2-2, reads DGGITQSPKYLFRKEGQNVTLSCEQNLNHDAMYWYRQDPGQGLRLIYYSQIVNDFQKGDIAEGYSVSREKKESFPLTVTSAQKNPTAFYLCASSMGQNTGELFFGEGSRLTVL.

CDR3 DNA: TGTGCCAGCAGCGTAATGGGGGGAACTGAAGCTTTCTTT. This sequence encodes CASSVMGGTEAFF. V gene TRBV9 combines with J gene TRBJ1-1; TRBD1 is a possible D gene (5 bases). CDR1 SGDLS and CDR2 YYNGEE come from the germline V gene. The CDR3 has 13 amino acids. V was shortened by 1 base and J by 5 bases, with 9 bases between the two germline ends.

In its sample, this clone was seen once. The V and J genes are TRBV27 and TRBJ2-1; maybe TRBD2 (6 bases). Germline CDR1 MNHEY, CDR2 SMNVEV (reference sequence). The V end was cut by 5 bases, the J end by 6 bases, with 17 bases between. CDR3 length equals 15 residues. CDR3 in DNA: TGTGCCAGCAGTCCCCGGGACTCACCTTCCAATGAGCAGTTCTTC. This encodes CASSPRDSPSNEQFF.

DNA of the CDR3: TGTGCCAGCAGCCACCAGGACGGGGAGCGGAGCTACACCTTC. It encodes CASSHQDGERSYTF. The rearrangement joins TRBV28 to TRBJ1-2, with D uncertain. V lost 6 bases, J lost 9 bases, and 20 bases lay in between. This CDR3 has 14 amino acids. Germline-derived CDR1 and CDR2 are MDHEN and SYDVKM.

The count of this clone is one. The CDR3 DNA is TGTGCCAGCAAGACTGCCCTCGCTTACAATGAGCAGTTCTTC. Its translation is CASKTALAYNEQFF. The chain carries TRBV6-1 and TRBJ2-1; D call uncertain. This CDR3 has 14 residues. Between the trimmed V and J ends, which lost 7 bases and 4 bases, there was a span of 14 bases. The germline CDR1 and CDR2 sequences are MNHNS and SASEGT.

This chain connects TRBV27 to TRBJ2-3; D is uncertain. V was cut by 7 bases and J by 0 bases, with 14 bases left in between. CDR3 length: 15 amino acids. Per germline, CDR1 MNHEY and CDR2 SMNVEV (reference sequence). Here the CDR3 DNA reads TGTGCCAGCAAGCGAGGTCAAACTAGCACAGATACGCAGTATTTT. This encodes CASKRGQTSTDTQYF.